These 10 T cell receptor beta chains originate from one sample sequenced in a study of beta chain features in type 1 diabetes. Study-wide results and caveats: People with Type 1 diabetes carried modestly yet significantly shorter TCRB CDR3s in all four CD4+ subsets.

Their specific antigens are unknown. Expressed TCRB transcripts were sequenced after all isolated RNA was converted to cDNA. Generated by immunoSEQ multiplex PCR, the TCRdb table keeps only in-frame clones and is missing some. The sample lists about 53,000 clones, 50% to 75% occurring once. Sequencing input: stem cell memory CD4+ T cells from blood. The receptors stem from a woman aged 25 to 39 with type 1 diabetes.

The chain recombines TRBV11-1 with TRBJ2-1; TRBD2 matches 7 bases. Germline V CDR1 and CDR2: SGHAT, FQDESV (reference sequence). The CDR3 is 13 amino acids. V lost 10 bases to trimming and J lost 10 bases; unmatched junction nucleotides: 13. The CDR3 here is CATSGGPTEEQFF. The CDR3, as DNA: TGTGCCACTAGCGGTGGGCCCACTGAGGAGCAGTTCTTC. Looking up the rest from reference TRBV11-1 and TRBJ2-1 gives the full variable domain: EAEVAQSPRYKITEKSQAVAFWCDPISGHATLYWYRQILGQGPELLVQFQDESVVDDSQLPKDRFSAERLKGVDSTLKIQPAELGDSAMYLCATSGGPTEEQFFGPGTRLTVL.

This clone was detected once. The chain links TRBV5-1 to TRBJ1-1, with 8 positions matching TRBD1. Germline V CDR1 and CDR2: SGHRS, YFSETQ. This CDR3 is 16 amino acids long. Germline trimming cut 0 bases from V and 1 base from J; bases unmatched to any gene: 5. CDR3 DNA: TGCGCCAGCAGCTTGGCCTGGACAGGGCCGAACACTGAAGCTTTCTTT. This gives the protein CASSLAWTGPNTEAFF.

This clone was counted a few times. The chain has TRBV28 and TRBJ2-7; 8 bases agree with TRBD1. The length of the CDR3 is 15 residues. The germline V gene has CDR1 MDHEN and CDR2 SYDVKM. V dropped 3 bases and J dropped 2; count of bases not matched to a gene: 6. This CDR3 is CASSLPDRGTYEQYF. DNA for the CDR3: TGTGCCAGCAGTTTGCCCGACAGGGGAACCTACGAGCAGTACTTC.

CDR3 residues: CASSPRLAGLTGELFF. DNA of the CDR3: TGTGCCAGCAGCCCCAGACTAGCGGGTCTGACCGGGGAGCTGTTTTTT. The genes are TRBV5-4 and TRBJ2-2; 10 bases match TRBD2. The V gene end was trimmed by 4 bases and the J gene end by 5 bases; junction bases not matched to a gene: 8. There are 16 residues in the CDR3. CDR1 SGHNT and CDR2 YYREEE come from the germline V gene (reference sequence).

The rearrangement links TRBV4-2 to TRBJ2-1; 13 bases align to TRBD2. The CDR3 has 19 residues. J lost 0 bases, V lost 1 base, and 6 bases had no gene match. CDR1 is LGHNA, CDR2 YNFKEQ, per germline. The CDR3 DNA reads as TGTGCCAGCAGCCAAGTTACACTAGCGGGGGGGAGCTCCTACAATGAGCAGTTCTTC. It specifies CASSQVTLAGGSSYNEQFF.

The chain carries TRBV5-4 and TRBJ2-3; TRBD2 agrees at 13 bases. CDR1 and CDR2 (germline): SGHNT, YYREEE (reference sequence). The ends lost 3 bases at V and 5 bases at J; junction bases unmatched: 6. The CDR3 is 16 residues long. CDR3 residues: CASSSRLAGGKDTQYF. CDR3 nucleotides: TGTGCCAGCAGCTCCAGACTAGCGGGAGGTAAAGATACGCAGTATTTT.

The chain joins TRBV18 to TRBJ2-5; D not resolved. Germline V gene sequence: CDR1 KGHSH, CDR2 LQKENI. Trimming removed 1 base at V and 0 bases at J, with 9 bases between. The length of the CDR3 is 15 residues. CDR3 DNA: TGTGCCAGCTCACCACTGGCGGCAGACCAAGAGACCCAGTACTTC. Protein product: CASSPLAADQETQYF.

This chain links TRBV30 with TRBJ2-1, with TRBD1 as a possible D gene (6 bases). The germline V gene has CDR1 GTSNPN and CDR2 SVGIG (reference sequence). Trimming shortened V by 0 bases and J by 6 bases, and 9 bases separated the two germline ends. The CDR3 has 13 residues. Here the CDR3 reads CAWSVPGVNEQFF. CDR3 sequence (DNA): TGTGCCTGGAGTGTACCAGGGGTCAATGAGCAGTTCTTC.

With respect to this clone: The identical CDR3 is also encoded by other nucleotide sequences in the sample. This chain connects TRBV5-1 to TRBJ1-1, with 8 bases that match TRBD1. Germline CDR1 and CDR2: SGHRS and YFSETQ. The CDR3 consists of 14 residues. Trimming took 0 bases from V and 4 from J; bases not matched to a gene: 2. The CDR3: CASSLGTGTTEAFF. The CDR3 DNA reads TGCGCCAGCAGCTTGGGGACAGGGACCACTGAAGCTTTCTTT.

The J gene is TRBJ1-5, the V gene TRBV7-6; no clear D. The V gene lost 4 bases and the J gene lost 1 base, with 11 bases spanning the gap. This CDR3 has 15 amino acids. From germline, CDR1 is SGHVS and CDR2 FNYEAQ. In DNA form, the CDR3 reads TGTGCCAGCAGCTCGGGAGGCGACAGCAATCAGCCCCAGCATTTT. Its protein product is CASSSGGDSNQPQHF. Filled out from reference TRBV7-6 and TRBJ1-5, the complete variable domain reads GAGVSQSPRYKVTKRGQDVALRCDPISGHVSLYWYRQALGQGPEFLTYFNYEAQQDKSGLPNDRFSAERPEGSISTLTIQRTEQRDSAMYRCASSSGGDSNQPQHFGDGTRLSIL.